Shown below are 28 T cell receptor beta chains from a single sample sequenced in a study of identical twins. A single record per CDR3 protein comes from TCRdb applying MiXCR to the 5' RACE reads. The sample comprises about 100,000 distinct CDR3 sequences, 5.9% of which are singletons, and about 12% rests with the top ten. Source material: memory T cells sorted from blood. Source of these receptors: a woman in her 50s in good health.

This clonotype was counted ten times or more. The CDR3, as DNA: TGTGCCAGCAGCCCGTTAGTGGGATCTTTTAATGAGCAGTTCTTC. Translating gives CASSPLVGSFNEQFF. This chain joins TRBV7-8 and TRBJ2-1, with D uncertain. Germline V CDR1 and CDR2: SGHVS, FQNEAQ. This CDR3 region has 15 residues. The V and J ends lost 5 bases and 7 bases respectively, with 18 bases between them. The whole variable domain, filled in from reference TRBV7-8 and TRBJ2-1, reads GAGVSQSPRYKVAKRGQDVALRCDPISGHVSLFWYQQALGQGPEFLTYFQNEAQLDKSGLPSDRFFAERPEGSVSTLKIQRTQQEDSAVYLCASSPLVGSFNEQFFGPGTRLTVL.

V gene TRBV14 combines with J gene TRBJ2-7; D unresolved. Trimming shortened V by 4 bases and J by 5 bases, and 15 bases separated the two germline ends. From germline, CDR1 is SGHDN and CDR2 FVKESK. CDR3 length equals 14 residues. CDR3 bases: TGTGCCAGCAGCCCTACGTTGGGGTCCCACGAGCAGTACTTC. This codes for CASSPTLGSHEQYF. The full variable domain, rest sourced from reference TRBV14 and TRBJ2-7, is EAGVTQFPSHSVIEKGQTVTLRCDPISGHDNLYWYRRVMGKEIKFLLHFVKESKQDESGMPNNRFLAERTGGTYSTLKVQPAELEDSGVYFCASSPTLGSHEQYFGPGTRLTVT.

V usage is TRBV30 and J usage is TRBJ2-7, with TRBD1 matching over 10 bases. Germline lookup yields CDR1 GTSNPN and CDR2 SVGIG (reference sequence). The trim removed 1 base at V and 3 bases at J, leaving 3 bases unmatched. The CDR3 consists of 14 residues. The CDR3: CAWSAGTGDYEQYF. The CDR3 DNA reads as TGTGCCTGGAGTGCCGGGACAGGGGACTACGAGCAGTACTTC.

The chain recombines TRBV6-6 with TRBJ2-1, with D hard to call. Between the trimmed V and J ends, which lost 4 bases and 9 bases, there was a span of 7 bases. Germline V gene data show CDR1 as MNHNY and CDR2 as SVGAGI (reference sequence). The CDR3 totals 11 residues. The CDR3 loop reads CASSFGFEQFF. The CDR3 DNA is TGTGCCAGCAGTTTCGGCTTTGAGCAGTTCTTC.

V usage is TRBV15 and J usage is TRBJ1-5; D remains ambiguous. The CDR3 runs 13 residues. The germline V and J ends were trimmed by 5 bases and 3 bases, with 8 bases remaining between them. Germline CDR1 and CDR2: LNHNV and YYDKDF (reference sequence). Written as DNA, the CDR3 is TGTGCCACCAGCGTGGATTCCAATCAGCCCCAGCATTTT. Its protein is CATSVDSNQPQHF.

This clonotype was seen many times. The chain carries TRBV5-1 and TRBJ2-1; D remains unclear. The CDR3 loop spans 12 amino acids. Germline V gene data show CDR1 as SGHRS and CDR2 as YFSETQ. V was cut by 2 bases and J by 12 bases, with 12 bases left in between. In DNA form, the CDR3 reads TGCGCCAGCAGCTTTATTAGGTCGCGGCAGTTCTTC. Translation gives CASSFIRSRQFF.

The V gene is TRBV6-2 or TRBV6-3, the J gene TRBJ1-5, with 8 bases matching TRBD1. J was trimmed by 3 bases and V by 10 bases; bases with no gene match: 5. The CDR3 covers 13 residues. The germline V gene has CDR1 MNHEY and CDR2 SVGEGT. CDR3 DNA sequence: TGTGCCACGGACAGGGCAAACAATCAGCCCCAGCATTTT. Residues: CATDRANNQPQHF.

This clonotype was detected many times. In nucleotides, the CDR3 is TGTGCCAGCAGCTTTTCGGGACGGGTGGAGCAGTTCTTC. This translates into CASSFSGRVEQFF. The V gene is TRBV7-2, the J gene TRBJ2-1, with D perhaps given as TRBD1 or TRBD2 (5 bases each). V was clipped by 3 bases and J by 10 bases, with 13 bases between them. CDR1 is SGHTA and CDR2 is FQGNSA in the germline V gene. The CDR3 covers 13 residues.

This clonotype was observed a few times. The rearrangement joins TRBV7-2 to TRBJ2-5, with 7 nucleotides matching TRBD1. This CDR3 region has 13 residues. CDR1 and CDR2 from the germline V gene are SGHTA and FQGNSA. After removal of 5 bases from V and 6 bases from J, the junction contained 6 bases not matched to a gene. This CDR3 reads CASSQGQRKTQYF. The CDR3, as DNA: TGTGCCAGCAGCCAGGGACAGAGGAAGACCCAGTACTTC.

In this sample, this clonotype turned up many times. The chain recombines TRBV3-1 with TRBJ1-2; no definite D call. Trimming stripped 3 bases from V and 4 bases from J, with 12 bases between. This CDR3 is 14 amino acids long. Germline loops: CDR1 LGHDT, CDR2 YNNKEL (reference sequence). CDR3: CASSHYRRGYGYTF. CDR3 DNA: TGTGCCAGCAGCCACTATAGACGGGGCTATGGCTACACCTTC.

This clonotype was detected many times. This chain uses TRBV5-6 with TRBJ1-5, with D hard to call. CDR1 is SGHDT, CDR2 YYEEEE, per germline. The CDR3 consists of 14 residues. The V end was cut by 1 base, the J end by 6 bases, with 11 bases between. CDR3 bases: TGTGCCAGCAGCTTGAAACCCGACGGTCAGCCCCAGCATTTT. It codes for CASSLKPDGQPQHF.

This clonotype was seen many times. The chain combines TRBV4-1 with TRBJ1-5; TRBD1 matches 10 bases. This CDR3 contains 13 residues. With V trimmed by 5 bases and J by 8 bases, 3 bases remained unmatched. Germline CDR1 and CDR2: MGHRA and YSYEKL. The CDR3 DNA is TGCGCCAGCAGCGCCGGGACAGGGGAGCCCCAGCATTTT. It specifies CASSAGTGEPQHF.

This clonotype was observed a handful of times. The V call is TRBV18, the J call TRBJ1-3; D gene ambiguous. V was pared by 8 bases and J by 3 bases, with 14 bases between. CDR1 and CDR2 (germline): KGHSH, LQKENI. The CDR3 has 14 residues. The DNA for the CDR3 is TGTGCCAGCCGAACGGACCGACTTGGAAACACCATATATTTT. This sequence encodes CASRTDRLGNTIYF. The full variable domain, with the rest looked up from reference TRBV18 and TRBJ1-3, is NAGVMQNPRHLVRRRGQEARLRCSPMKGHSHVYWYRQLPEEGLKFMVYLQKENIIDESGMPKERFSAEFPKEGPSILRIQQVVRGDSAAYFCASRTDRLGNTIYFGEGSWLTVV.

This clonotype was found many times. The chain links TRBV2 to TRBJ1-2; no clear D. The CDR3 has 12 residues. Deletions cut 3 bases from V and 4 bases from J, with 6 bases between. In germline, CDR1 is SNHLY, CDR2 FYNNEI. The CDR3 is CASSEGFYGYTF. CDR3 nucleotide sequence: TGTGCCAGCAGTGAGGGGTTCTATGGCTACACCTTC.

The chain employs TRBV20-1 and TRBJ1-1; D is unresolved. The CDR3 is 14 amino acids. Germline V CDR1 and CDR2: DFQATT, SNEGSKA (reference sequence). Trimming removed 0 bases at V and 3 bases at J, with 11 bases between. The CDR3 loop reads CSARDEAAYTEAFF. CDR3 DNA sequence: TGCAGTGCTAGAGATGAGGCGGCCTACACTGAAGCTTTCTTT.

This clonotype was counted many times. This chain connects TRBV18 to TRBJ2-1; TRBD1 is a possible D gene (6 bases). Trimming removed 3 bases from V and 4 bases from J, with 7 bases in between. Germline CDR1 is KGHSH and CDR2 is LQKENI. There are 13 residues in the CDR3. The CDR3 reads CASSPDRYNEQFF. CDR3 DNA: TGTGCCAGCTCACCGGACAGATACAATGAGCAGTTCTTC. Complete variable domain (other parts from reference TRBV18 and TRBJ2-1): NAGVMQNPRHLVRRRGQEARLRCSPMKGHSHVYWYRQLPEEGLKFMVYLQKENIIDESGMPKERFSAEFPKEGPSILRIQQVVRGDSAAYFCASSPDRYNEQFFGPGTRLTVL.

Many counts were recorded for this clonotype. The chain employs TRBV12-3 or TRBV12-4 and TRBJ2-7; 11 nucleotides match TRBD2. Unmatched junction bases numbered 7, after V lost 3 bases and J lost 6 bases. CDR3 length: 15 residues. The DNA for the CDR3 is TGTGCCAGCAGTTTTACTAGCGGGAGCTCGGGCGAGCAGTACTTC. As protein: CASSFTSGSSGEQYF.

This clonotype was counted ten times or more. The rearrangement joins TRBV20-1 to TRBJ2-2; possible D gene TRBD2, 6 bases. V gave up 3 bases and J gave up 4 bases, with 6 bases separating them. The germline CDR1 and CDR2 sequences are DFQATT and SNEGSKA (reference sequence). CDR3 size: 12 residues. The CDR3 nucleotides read TGCAGTGCTAGGACTAGCACCGGGGAGCTGTTTTTT. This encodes CSARTSTGELFF.

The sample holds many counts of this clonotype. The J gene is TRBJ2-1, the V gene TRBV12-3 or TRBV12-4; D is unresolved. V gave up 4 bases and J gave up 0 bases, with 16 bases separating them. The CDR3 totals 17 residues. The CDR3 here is CASSYFRIASSYNEQFF. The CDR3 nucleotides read TGTGCCAGCAGTTACTTCAGGATCGCCAGCTCCTACAATGAGCAGTTCTTC.

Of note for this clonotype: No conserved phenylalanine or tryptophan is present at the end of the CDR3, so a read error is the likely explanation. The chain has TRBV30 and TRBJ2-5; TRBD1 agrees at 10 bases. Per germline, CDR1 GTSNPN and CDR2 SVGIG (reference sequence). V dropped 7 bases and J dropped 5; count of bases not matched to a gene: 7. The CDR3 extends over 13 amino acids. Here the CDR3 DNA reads TGTGCCTTCGGGACAGGGGCGGGGGAGACCCAGTACTAC. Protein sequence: CAFGTGAGETQYY.

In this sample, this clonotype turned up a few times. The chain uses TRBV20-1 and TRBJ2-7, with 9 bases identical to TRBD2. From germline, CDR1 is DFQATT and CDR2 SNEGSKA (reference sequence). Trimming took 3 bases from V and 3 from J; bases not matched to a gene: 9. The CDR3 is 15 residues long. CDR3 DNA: TGCAGTGCTAGGGGGAGGCGGGAGGGCTTCTACGAGCAGTACTTC. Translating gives CSARGRREGFYEQYF.

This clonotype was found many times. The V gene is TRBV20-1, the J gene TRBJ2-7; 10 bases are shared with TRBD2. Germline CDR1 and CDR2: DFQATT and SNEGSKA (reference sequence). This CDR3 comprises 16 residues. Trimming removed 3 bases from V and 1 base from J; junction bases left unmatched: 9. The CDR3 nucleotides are TGCAGTGCTAGTCTCCCAGCGGGAGGGATTTCCTACGAGCAGTACTTC. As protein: CSASLPAGGISYEQYF.

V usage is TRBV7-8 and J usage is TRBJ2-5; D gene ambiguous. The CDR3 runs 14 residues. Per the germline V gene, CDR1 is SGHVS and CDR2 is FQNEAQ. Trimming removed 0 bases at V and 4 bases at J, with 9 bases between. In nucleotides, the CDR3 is TGTGCCAGCAGCTTAGCAGGGATGCGAGAGACCCAGTACTTC. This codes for CASSLAGMRETQYF.

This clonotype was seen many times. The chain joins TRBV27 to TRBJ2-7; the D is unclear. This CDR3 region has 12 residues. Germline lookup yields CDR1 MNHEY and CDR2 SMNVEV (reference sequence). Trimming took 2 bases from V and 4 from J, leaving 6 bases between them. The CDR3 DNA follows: TGTGCCAGCAGTTTAATAGGTTACGAGCAGTACTTC. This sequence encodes CASSLIGYEQYF.

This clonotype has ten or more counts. CDR3 bases: TGCGCCAGCAGCCCCTGGGACAGTGTTATCTCTGGGGCCAACGTCCTGACTTTC. It codes for CASSPWDSVISGANVLTF. V gene TRBV5-1 combines with J gene TRBJ2-6; the match to TRBD1 covers 7 bases. Trimming removed 4 bases from V and 0 bases from J; junction bases left unmatched: 10. The germline V gene has CDR1 SGHRS and CDR2 YFSETQ. The CDR3 covers 18 residues. Based on the CDR3 plus reference TRBV5-1 and TRBJ2-6, the full variable domain is KAGVTQTPRYLIKTRGQQVTLSCSPISGHRSVSWYQQTPGQGLQFLFEYFSETQRNKGNFPGRFSGRQFSNSRSEMNVSTLELGDSALYLCASSPWDSVISGANVLTFGAGSRLTVL.

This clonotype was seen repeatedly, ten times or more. CDR3 loop: CSALRARGTDTQYF. The DNA for the CDR3 is TGCAGTGCTCTCCGTGCGCGGGGCACAGATACGCAGTATTTT. J is TRBJ2-3 and V is TRBV20-1; D perhaps matches TRBD2 (5 bases). This CDR3 is 14 amino acids long. Germline V gene data show CDR1 as DFQATT and CDR2 as SNEGSKA (reference sequence). Trimming took off 5 bases at V and 1 base at J, with 13 bases between the two ends.

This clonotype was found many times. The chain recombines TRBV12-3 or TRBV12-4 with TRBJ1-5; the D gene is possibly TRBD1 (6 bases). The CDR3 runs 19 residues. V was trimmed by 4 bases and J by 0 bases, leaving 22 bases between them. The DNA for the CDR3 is TGTGCCAGCAGTTCATTAGGGGAATTGGGGGCGACTAGCAATCAGCCCCAGCATTTT. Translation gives CASSSLGELGATSNQPQHF.

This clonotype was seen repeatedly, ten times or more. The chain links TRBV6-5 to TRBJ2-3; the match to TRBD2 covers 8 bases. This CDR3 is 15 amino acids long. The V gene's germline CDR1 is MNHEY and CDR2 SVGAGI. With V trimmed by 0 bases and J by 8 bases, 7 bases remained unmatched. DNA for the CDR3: TGTGCCAGCAGTTACTCAGCGGGAGTCCCAGTTACGCAGTATTTT. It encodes CASSYSAGVPVTQYF.